A single sample gave rise to the 20 T cell receptor beta chains below, sequenced in a study of shared clonotypes between healthy human individuals. Sequencing was performed with immunoSEQ multiplex PCR; in TCRdb, only in-frame clones are kept and a portion is missing. The table records almost 750,000 clones, 55% to 80% of them present only once. The sequenced sample consisted of memory CD4+ T cells sorted from blood. The sample's subset: CD45RA-negative fraction. The receptor source for this set is a woman aged 25 to 39 in good health.

About this clone: Other DNA variants within this sample encode the same CDR3. The chain recombines TRBV6-5 with TRBJ1-5, with D hard to call. The CDR3 runs to 14 residues. Deletions cut 6 bases from V and 4 bases from J, with 13 bases between. CDR1 is MNHEY, CDR2 SVGAGI, per germline. The CDR3 is CASSYRGTNQPQHF. The CDR3 nucleotides are TGTGCCAGCAGCTACAGAGGAACAAATCAGCCCCAGCATTTT.

The chain joins TRBV7-3 to TRBJ2-1; TRBD2 agrees at 9 bases. The CDR3 loop spans 15 amino acids. In germline, CDR1 is SGHTA, CDR2 FQGTGA. With V trimmed by 5 bases and J by 2 bases, 4 bases remained unmatched. CDR3 sequence reads: CASSKAGGPYNEQFF. The DNA for the CDR3 is TGTGCCAGCAGCAAAGCGGGAGGACCCTACAATGAGCAGTTCTTC.

This clone was seen ten or more times. A read error may explain this, as a much larger clone is one base away. Additional DNA sequences in this sample encode the identical CDR3. The chain recombines TRBV15 with TRBJ1-4, with TRBD1 matching over 8 bases. CDR3 length equals 14 residues. The V and J ends lost 1 base and 8 bases, in that order; junction bases with no gene match: 3. Looked up from germline, CDR1 is LNHNV and CDR2 is YYDKDF (reference sequence). CDR3 sequence: CATSRGQGNEKLFF. CDR3 nucleotides: TGTGCCACCAGCAGAGGACAGGGGAACGAAAAACTGTTTTTT.

This chain links TRBV4-2 with TRBJ2-7; the match to TRBD2 covers 10 bases. V gave up 4 bases and J gave up 4 bases; unmatched junction bases: 7. The length of the CDR3 is 15 residues. Germline V lookup: CDR1 LGHNA, CDR2 YNFKEQ. The CDR3: CASSLRLAGSYEQYF. The CDR3 bases are TGTGCCAGCAGCCTCCGACTAGCGGGCTCTTACGAGCAGTACTTC.

The chain recombines TRBV6-5 with TRBJ2-7, with 12 bases matching TRBD1. Germline assignment: CDR1 MNHEY and CDR2 SVGAGI. Trimming cost V 2 bases and J 4 bases; bases outside gene matches: 3. The CDR3 loop spans 15 amino acids. This CDR3 reads CASSYRDRGRYEQYF. CDR3 DNA: TGTGCCAGCAGTTACCGGGACAGGGGGCGATACGAGCAGTACTTC.

The V call is TRBV28, the J call TRBJ1-1, with a tentative D call TRBD1 (6 bases). The CDR3 covers 14 residues. CDR1 and CDR2 from the germline V gene are MDHEN and SYDVKM. Trimming took off 10 bases at V and 7 bases at J, with 22 bases between the two ends. In DNA, the CDR3 is TGTGCCACCCATGACAGGACCCCCACCGGTGAAGCTTTCTTT. Amino acid sequence: CATHDRTPTGEAFF. Looking up the rest from reference TRBV28 and TRBJ1-1 gives the full variable domain: DVKVTQSSRYLVKRTGEKVFLECVQDMDHENMFWYRQDPGLGLRLIYFSYDVKMKEKGDIPEGYSVSREKKERFSLILESASTNQTSMYLCATHDRTPTGEAFFGQGTRLTVV.

This rearrangement joins TRBV6-5 to TRBJ1-1, with a possible D match to TRBD1 (5 bases). Germline assignment: CDR1 MNHEY and CDR2 SVGAGI. Between the trimmed V and J ends, which lost 1 base and 4 bases, there was a span of 10 bases. The CDR3 has 14 amino acids. CDR3 residues: CASSYLSGPTEAFF. The CDR3 DNA sequence: TGTGCCAGCAGTTACTTATCAGGGCCCACTGAAGCTTTCTTT.

The chain is built from TRBV27 and TRBJ2-5; perhaps TRBD2 as D (7 bases). CDR1 MNHEY and CDR2 SMNVEV come from the germline V gene (reference sequence). Trimming removed 6 bases at V and 5 bases at J, with 19 bases between. This CDR3 region has 15 residues. CDR3 amino acids: CASSRREGDDETQYF. The DNA of the CDR3 is TGTGCCAGCAGCCGCAGGGAGGGGGATGATGAGACCCAGTACTTC.

The sample holds a few counts of this clone. J is TRBJ2-6 and V is TRBV2, with D uncertain. This CDR3 comprises 14 residues. V lost 7 bases to trimming and J lost 0 bases, with 7 bases between them. CDR1 is SNHLY and CDR2 is FYNNEI in the germline V gene. The CDR3 bases are TGTGCCAGCAAGGCGGACTCTGGGGCCAACGTCCTGACTTTC. Translating it yields CASKADSGANVLTF.

In its sample, this clone was seen once. This rearrangement joins TRBV28 to TRBJ2-5; a weak D match, TRBD1 (6 bases). The CDR3 consists of 17 residues. V lost 6 bases, J lost 1 base, and 21 bases lay in between. The germline V gene encodes CDR1 MDHEN and CDR2 SYDVKM. CDR3 residues: CASRHPPEGTPQETQYF. DNA of the CDR3: TGTGCCAGCAGACATCCTCCAGAGGGGACACCCCAAGAGACCCAGTACTTC. Combining the CDR3 with reference TRBV28 and TRBJ2-5 gives the whole variable domain DVKVTQSSRYLVKRTGEKVFLECVQDMDHENMFWYRQDPGLGLRLIYFSYDVKMKEKGDIPEGYSVSREKKERFSLILESASTNQTSMYLCASRHPPEGTPQETQYFGPGTRLLVL.

This chain connects TRBV2 to TRBJ2-3; 14 bases fit TRBD2. Germline CDR1 and CDR2: SNHLY and FYNNEI. The CDR3 has 15 residues. V dropped 7 bases and J dropped 2; count of bases not matched to a gene: 2. CDR3 in amino acids: CASKGLAGATDTQYF. The CDR3 region has the DNA TGTGCCAGCAAGGGACTAGCGGGAGCCACAGATACGCAGTATTTT.

This clone appeared once. The rearrangement uses TRBV5-6 and TRBJ2-2, with TRBD2 matching over 13 bases. The length of the CDR3 is 16 residues. V was clipped by 7 bases and J by 4 bases; unmatched bases: 7. Germline assignment: CDR1 SGHDT and CDR2 YYEEEE. The CDR3 DNA reads TGTGCCAGCCTTGGACTAGCGGGAGCGGCCACCGGGGAGCTGTTTTTT. Translation gives CASLGLAGAATGELFF.

The chain combines TRBV19 with TRBJ1-1, with D unresolved. V lost 9 bases and J 3 bases, leaving 11 bases between the germline ends. The CDR3 sequence is 12 residues long. The germline V gene encodes CDR1 LNHDA and CDR2 SQIVND (reference sequence). The CDR3, as DNA: TGTGCCAGCAAGACACCCTACACTGAAGCTTTCTTT. It specifies CASKTPYTEAFF.

This clone was counted a few times. The chain carries TRBV11-2 and TRBJ2-5; 10 bases are shared with TRBD2. Losses at the gene ends were 5 bases for V and 5 bases for J; bases not matched to a gene: 11. Germline V gene data show CDR1 as SGHAT and CDR2 as FQNNGV. This CDR3 comprises 16 residues. CDR3 sequence: CASSQSELAGRETQYF. The CDR3 DNA follows: TGTGCCAGCAGCCAATCAGAACTAGCGGGAAGGGAGACCCAGTACTTC.

The V gene is TRBV28, the J gene TRBJ1-3; 10 bases are shared with TRBD1. The V gene's germline CDR1 is MDHEN and CDR2 SYDVKM. Germline trimming cut 2 bases from V and 4 bases from J; bases unmatched to any gene: 5. The CDR3 has 16 residues. The CDR3 coding sequence is TGTGCCAGCAGTTTACCGGGACAGGGGAGAGGAAACACCATATATTTT. It translates to CASSLPGQGRGNTIYF.

This sequence joins TRBV6-1 and TRBJ1-2; 8 bases align to TRBD1. CDR1 is MNHNS, CDR2 SASEGT, per germline. CDR3 length: 17 residues. Trimming cost V 0 bases and J 4 bases; bases outside gene matches: 10. For the CDR3, the DNA is TGTGCCAGCAGTGAAGCGGTGTGGGACAGGAAAATCTATGGCTACACCTTC. Translated, it gives CASSEAVWDRKIYGYTF.

A single count supports this clone. As DNA, the CDR3 is TGTGCCAGCAGTTACGAATTTCGCTCTGGGGCCAACGTCCTGACTTTC. Translating gives CASSYEFRSGANVLTF. This sequence joins TRBV6-5 and TRBJ2-6; D is unresolved. CDR1 and CDR2 from the germline V gene are MNHEY and SVGAGI. V lost 2 bases to trimming and J lost 0 bases, with 8 bases between them. The CDR3 length is 16 residues.

This clone was seen just once. The chain recombines TRBV15 with TRBJ2-7; D uncertain. This CDR3 has 14 residues. Germline V lookup: CDR1 LNHNV, CDR2 YYDKDF (reference sequence). V gave up 0 bases and J gave up 0 bases, with 6 bases separating them. CDR3 loop: CATSRERLSYEQYF. As DNA, the CDR3 is TGTGCCACCAGCAGAGAGAGACTCTCCTACGAGCAGTACTTC.

The rearrangement joins TRBV30 to TRBJ1-3, with 7 bases matching TRBD1. This CDR3 region has 13 residues. CDR1 is GTSNPN and CDR2 is SVGIG in the germline V gene (reference sequence). V lost 8 bases, J lost 2 bases, and 6 bases stayed unmatched. The CDR3 coding sequence is TGTGCCCGGACAACAGGGGCTGGAAACACCATATATTTT. Translating gives CARTTGAGNTIYF.

V gene TRBV11-2 combines with J gene TRBJ1-1, with D uncertain. The CDR3 contains 15 residues. The ends were cut back, 3 bases at V and 0 bases at J, with 11 bases in the middle. Germline V gives CDR1 SGHAT, CDR2 FQNNGV. CDR3 region: CASSFQVAVNTEAFF. The CDR3 DNA follows: TGTGCCAGCAGCTTCCAGGTGGCGGTGAACACTGAAGCTTTCTTT.